This TCR beta chain was identified in a study of human T cells and chemical hapten exposure. Study summary: A 2 cm by 2 cm inner upper arm patch received 2% DPC for sensitization.

Each cDNA molecule in the library carried unique molecular identifiers. Original data processing: Samples ranged from roughly 20,000 to 750,000 TCRs, with a median of 95,638. MiXCR, applied by TCRdb to the RACE reads, yields one record per CDR3 protein. The V and J calls come from TCRdb's annotation, not from the publication. This table holds some 400,000 distinct CDR3 sequences, 4.8% found once. The trim removed 5 bases at V and 8 bases at J, leaving 11 bases unmatched. The CDR3 is made up of 16 amino acids. The sample holds a few counts of this clonotype. Regarding time point: patch test 1, 2 weeks after DPC sensitization. Stated treatment: therapeutic diphenylcyclopropenone sensitization with weekly scalp DPC.

This receptor was obtained from a woman in her forties or fifties with alopecia areata. Some clones in this sample may be carry-over from other donors' samples. The sample was whole blood, taken in connection with sensitization to the hapten diphenylcyclopropenone (DPC). The chain is built from TRBV12-3 or TRBV12-4 and TRBJ2-1, with 11 bases lining up with TRBD2. This CDR3 is CASSPSASGRRDEQFF. DNA for the CDR3: TGTGCCAGCAGTCCCTCCGCTAGCGGGAGGAGGGATGAGCAGTTCTTC.